These 24 T cell receptor beta chains share one sample of origin, sequenced in a study of T cells in Graves' hyperthyroidism and ophthalmopathy (dated by TCRdb to between 2017 and 2020). The method behind the library was multiplex PCR. The sample was run on an Illumina HiSeq 2000. The TCR beta CDR3 regions were amplified from the RNA transcripts. A first-round RT-PCR of the TCR CDR3 used the HTBI primer set with the Qiagen OneStep RT-PCR kit. In TCRdb, the public reads were trimmed at Q25 with fastp and aligned with MiXCR, with productive beta chains retained. CDR3 protein sequences are deduplicated, and each keeps its most common genes and DNA. The sample table holds around 300,000 distinct CDR3 sequences, of which roughly an eighth were seen once. The ten largest clones capture 7.9% of the sample. Sequencing used blood. These TCRs come from a woman aged 35 to 49 with Graves' hyperthyroidism.

This chain uses TRBV5-4 with TRBJ2-1, with D possibly TRBD2 on 5 matching bases. Germline V CDR1 and CDR2: SGHNT, YYREEE (reference sequence). The CDR3 covers 15 residues. V was clipped by 0 bases and J by 4 bases, with 11 bases between them. The CDR3 DNA sequence: TGTGCCAGCAGCTTGGCCAAGCGGTCATACAATGAGCAGTTCTTC. Amino acid sequence: CASSLAKRSYNEQFF.

This clonotype has only a few counts. The chain links TRBV7-9 to TRBJ2-6; D remains ambiguous. CDR1 SEHNR and CDR2 FQNEAQ come from the germline V gene (reference sequence). This CDR3 comprises 15 residues. Trimming cost V 5 bases and J 0 bases, with 8 bases left between them. The CDR3 reads CASSGRFSGANVLTF. CDR3 bases: TGTGCCAGCAGCGGTAGGTTCTCTGGGGCCAACGTCCTGACTTTC.

This clonotype was detected only a few times. The J gene is TRBJ2-1, the V gene TRBV6-2 or TRBV6-3, with 8 bases fitting TRBD2. The CDR3 has 12 residues. J gave up 15 bases and V 5 bases, and 9 bases lay outside the gene matches. In germline, CDR1 is MNHEY, CDR2 SVGEGT. The chain's CDR3 is CASSPWTSFLFF. The CDR3 DNA is TGTGCCAGCAGTCCCTGGACTAGCTTCCTGTTCTTC.

The table lists this clonotype with many counts. The gene calls are TRBV2 and TRBJ1-2; D unclear. V shed 8 bases and J shed 3 bases, with 7 bases lying between them. The germline CDR1 and CDR2 sequences are SNHLY and FYNNEI. The CDR3 extends over 11 amino acids. The CDR3 bases are TGTGCCAGCGGCCGGGACTATGGCTACACCTTC. It is translated as CASGRDYGYTF.

In its sample, this clonotype was seen many times. The genes are TRBV7-9 and TRBJ2-3; D is unclear. Germline V gives CDR1 SEHNR, CDR2 FQNEAQ (reference sequence). Deletions cut 5 bases from V and 1 base from J, with 19 bases between. CDR3 length: 17 amino acids. CDR3 nucleotides: TGTGCCAGCAGCCCAGTGGTCCGGGTCGGGCGCACAGATACGCAGTATTTT. As protein: CASSPVVRVGRTDTQYF.

This clonotype appeared many times. The chain links TRBV20-1 to TRBJ1-2, with a possible D match to TRBD1 (5 bases). This CDR3 has 14 amino acids. The V end was cut by 4 bases, the J end by 7 bases, with 19 bases between. Germline V gene lookup returns CDR1 DFQATT and CDR2 SNEGSKA (reference sequence). This CDR3 reads CSAKLPQGGGGYTF. As DNA, the CDR3 is TGCAGTGCTAAATTACCCCAGGGAGGAGGTGGCTACACCTTC.

There are many counts of this clonotype. This chain connects TRBV2 to TRBJ1-2, with 7 positions matching TRBD1. The CDR3 runs 15 residues. After removal of 9 bases from V and 4 bases from J, the junction contained 14 bases not matched to a gene. Per the germline V gene, CDR1 is SNHLY and CDR2 is FYNNEI. The CDR3 nucleotides read TGTGCCAGGGGGTTACAGGGGACTGGGGGCTATGGCTACACCTTC. Translating gives CARGLQGTGGYGYTF.

A word on this clonotype: This could be a read error, since a much larger clone is one nucleotide away. The V gene is TRBV7-8, the J gene TRBJ2-7; D is possibly TRBD1 (6 bases). The CDR3 extends over 13 amino acids. Per the germline V gene, CDR1 is SGHVS and CDR2 is FQNEAQ. Here the CDR3 reads CASSWDTSYEHYF. The CDR3 DNA reads TGTGCCAGCAGCTGGGACACTTCCTACGAGCATTACTTC.

In its sample, this clonotype was seen many times. This chain links TRBV14 with TRBJ1-6; the D is unclear. This CDR3 contains 11 residues. V gave up 3 bases and J gave up 8 bases, with 2 bases separating them. CDR1 SGHDN and CDR2 FVKESK come from the germline V gene. CDR3 bases: TGTGCCAGCAGCCACCATTCACCCCTCCACTTT. Protein sequence: CASSHHSPLHF.

V gene TRBV20-1 combines with J gene TRBJ2-4; D remains unclear. CDR3 length equals 14 residues. Trimming cost V 0 bases and J 4 bases, with 10 bases left between them. Germline V CDR1 and CDR2: DFQATT, SNEGSKA (reference sequence). The CDR3 sequence is CSARDIGVKNIQYF. CDR3 DNA sequence: TGCAGTGCTAGAGATATCGGAGTTAAAAACATTCAGTACTTC.

About this clonotype: A much bigger clone sits one base away, suggesting this may be a read error. Likely a read error: the CDR3 ends without its conserved phenylalanine or tryptophan. The chain joins TRBV12-3 or TRBV12-4 to TRBJ1-2; D uncertain. V lost 3 bases and J lost 2, with 7 bases in between. This CDR3 contains 13 residues. The CDR3, as DNA: TGTGCCAGCAGTTTGGCGGGGAACTATGGCTACACCCTC. This codes for CASSLAGNYGYTL.

This chain joins TRBV3-1 and TRBJ1-5; D remains ambiguous. This CDR3 contains 17 residues. The germline gives CDR1 LGHDT, CDR2 YNNKEL (reference sequence). V dropped 4 bases and J dropped 2 bases, with 18 bases sitting between them. In DNA form, the CDR3 reads TGTGCCAGCAGCCGACACTCTAGGGAGCTCGGCAATCAGCCCCAGCATTTT. This codes for CASSRHSRELGNQPQHF.

The chain joins TRBV12-3 or TRBV12-4 to TRBJ1-1; TRBD1 matches at 8 bases. The junction had 8 bases not matched to a gene; V was cut back by 6 bases and J by 2 bases. This CDR3 region has 15 residues. CDR3 sequence: CASSKPGQGNTEAFF. CDR3 bases: TGTGCCAGCAGCAAACCCGGACAGGGTAACACTGAAGCTTTCTTT.

This clonotype occurred many times. This sequence joins TRBV24-1 and TRBJ2-7; a possible D gene is TRBD1 (6 bases). The V gene's germline CDR1 is KGHDR and CDR2 SFDVKD. The CDR3 is 14 amino acids. Between the trimmed V and J ends, which lost 4 bases and 4 bases, there was a span of 13 bases. The CDR3 bases are TGTGCCACCAGTGACACCGGGACATCATACGAGCAGTACTTC. It is translated as CATSDTGTSYEQYF.

This clonotype was recorded at least ten times. CDR3 loop: CASSAEGYNEQFF. In DNA form, the CDR3 reads TGTGCCAGCAGTGCAGAGGGGTACAATGAGCAGTTCTTC. The V gene is TRBV2, the J gene TRBJ2-1; either TRBD1 or TRBD2 may supply D (5 bases each). Germline V gives CDR1 SNHLY, CDR2 FYNNEI. V was cut by 4 bases and J by 4 bases, with 8 bases left in between. The CDR3 length is 13 residues.

This clonotype was seen repeatedly, ten times or more. The chain joins TRBV20-1 to TRBJ2-6; 7 nucleotides match TRBD1. V gave up 8 bases and J gave up 7 bases; unmatched junction bases: 8. The CDR3 is made up of 13 amino acids. CDR1 and CDR2 from the germline V gene are DFQATT and SNEGSKA (reference sequence). CDR3 amino acids: CSTDRVCANVLTF. The CDR3 nucleotides read TGCAGTACAGACAGGGTTTGTGCCAACGTCCTGACTTTC.

The table lists this clonotype with many counts. The chain carries TRBV28 and TRBJ2-3; no clear D gene. This CDR3 comprises 14 residues. Germline V gene data show CDR1 as MDHEN and CDR2 as SYDVKM. The V gene lost 6 bases and the J gene lost 1 base, with 11 bases spanning the gap. The CDR3 bases are TGTGCCAGCAGACGAGGTATTCGCACAGATACGCAGTATTTT. Its translation: CASRRGIRTDTQYF.

The rearrangement uses TRBV12-5 and TRBJ2-1; 12 bases are a match to TRBD2. Germline CDR1 is LGHNT and CDR2 is FRNRAP. The CDR3 has 17 residues. V lost 1 base and J lost 1; bases outside the gene matches: 2. The CDR3 spells CASGLAGLAGSYNEQFF. CDR3 DNA sequence: TGTGCTAGTGGTTTGGCAGGACTAGCGGGATCCTACAATGAGCAGTTCTTC.

This clonotype was seen once. This chain uses TRBV25-1 with TRBJ2-2; 8 bases are a match to TRBD1. The CDR3 covers 14 residues. V lost 6 bases and J lost 0; bases outside the gene matches: 0. Germline lookup yields CDR1 MGHDK and CDR2 SYGVNS. The CDR3 spells CASSRGPNTGELFF. In nucleotides, the CDR3 is TGTGCCAGCAGCAGGGGGCCGAACACCGGGGAGCTGTTTTTT.

This clonotype was recorded many times. The chain is built from TRBV11-2 and TRBJ1-5, with TRBD1 as a possible D gene (5 bases). Germline V gene lookup returns CDR1 SGHAT and CDR2 FQNNGV. V was clipped by 2 bases and J by 4 bases, with 12 bases between them. CDR3 length equals 15 residues. CDR3 coding DNA: TGTGCCAGCAGCTTACGGGGGGAGGGGAATCAGCCCCAGCATTTT. Translated: CASSLRGEGNQPQHF.

CDR3 sequence: CASSIARSREQYF. CDR3 nucleotide sequence: TGTGCCAGTAGTATTGCTCGTTCTCGGGAGCAGTACTTC. This chain connects TRBV19 to TRBJ2-7, with D unresolved. Germline V gene lookup returns CDR1 LNHDA and CDR2 SQIVND (reference sequence). Trimming cost V 3 bases and J 7 bases, with 13 bases left between them. The CDR3 contains 13 residues.

A few counts support this clonotype. V usage is TRBV6-1 and J usage is TRBJ1-2, with 7 nucleotides matching TRBD1. Per the germline V gene, CDR1 is MNHNS and CDR2 is SASEGT. The CDR3 runs 12 residues. Trimming took 7 bases from V and 8 from J; bases not matched to a gene: 7. This chain's CDR3 is CASTQDRAGYTF. The CDR3 DNA is TGTGCCAGCACCCAAGACAGGGCCGGCTACACCTTC.

This clonotype was detected a few times. The gene calls are TRBV10-3 and TRBJ2-2; D gene uncertain. V was clipped by 9 bases and J by 2 bases, with 16 bases between them. The CDR3 runs 15 residues. The germline V gene has CDR1 ENHRY and CDR2 SYGVKD. CDR3 amino acids: CAMGTTGENTGELFF. The DNA of the CDR3 is TGTGCCATGGGTACTACCGGAGAAAACACCGGGGAGCTGTTTTTT.

In nucleotides, the CDR3 is TGTGCCAGTAATCCGGGCCCGAGGGTTCGTGGCTACACCTTC. Amino acid sequence: CASNPGPRVRGYTF. The chain couples TRBV19 to TRBJ1-2; D gene ambiguous. CDR1 and CDR2 (germline): LNHDA, SQIVND (reference sequence). The CDR3 contains 14 residues. With 7 bases removed from V and 7 bases from J, the gap between germline ends came to 19 bases.